Presented here are 4 T cell receptor beta chains from one specimen sequenced in a study of blood T cell repertoires in COVID-19 (dated by TCRdb to about 2020). Library generation was performed with the immunoSEQ multiplex PCR assay. Here the immuneACCESS table is served through TCRdb, limited to in-frame sequences with V and J called. Missing clones are a known gap in these copies; in checked studies unresolved V genes cover under half, and the rest lacks a known reason. For this sample there are about 170,000 clones; about 83% appear just once. More than 7.5% of the sample belongs to the ten largest clones. The sample consisted of peripheral blood. These receptors originate from a man aged 40-49 years who had recovered from COVID-19.

The chain uses TRBV11-2 and TRBJ2-7; TRBD2 matches 7 bases. Losses at the gene ends were 7 bases for V and 3 bases for J; bases not matched to a gene: 9. The germline gives CDR1 SGHAT, CDR2 FQNNGV. The CDR3 totals 14 residues. The DNA of the CDR3 is TGTGCCAGCAAGTTAGCGGGTCCCTACTACGAGCAGTACTTC. Its translation is CASKLAGPYYEQYF.

The CDR3 DNA sequence: TGTGCCAGCAGCTTATCTGGGAGGGATAATGAAAAACTGTTTTTT. Its translation is CASSLSGRDNEKLFF. The chain links TRBV7-9 to TRBJ1-4; no firm D call. Trimming removed 2 bases from V and 4 bases from J, with 11 bases in between. The CDR3 totals 15 residues. Germline V CDR1 and CDR2: SEHNR, FQNEAQ (reference sequence).

The rearrangement uses TRBV6-1 and TRBJ1-2, with 8 bases that match TRBD1. This CDR3 spans 14 amino acids. Germline values: CDR1 MNHNS, CDR2 SASEGT. The V gene end was trimmed by 3 bases and the J gene end by 6 bases; junction bases not matched to a gene: 6. In nucleotides, the CDR3 is TGTGCCAGCAGTGAGAGGACAGGGAGGAATGGCTACACCTTC. It specifies CASSERTGRNGYTF.

CDR3 sequence (DNA): TGTGCCAGCTCCCCCAGGGGGCCTTCACCCCTCCACTTT. It specifies CASSPRGPSPLHF. This chain connects TRBV27 to TRBJ1-6; TRBD1 matches at 8 bases. V shed 8 bases and J 9 bases; nucleotides not matched to a gene: 6. The length of the CDR3 is 13 residues. Germline CDR1 is MNHEY and CDR2 is SMNVEV (reference sequence).